Below are 21 T cell receptor beta chains sequenced from a single sample in a study of cytomegalovirus exposure and HLA in healthy donors (dated by TCRdb to the late 2010s). The method behind the library was the immunoSEQ multiplex PCR assay. For the multiplex PCR, a mixture combining 60 forward primers for TCR Vbeta segments and 13 reverse primers for TCR Jbeta segments was used. TCRdb obtained this table from immuneACCESS and retained in-frame rearrangements with V and J assigned. These tables miss some clones; where compared with another copy, unresolved V genes account for less than half of the shortfall, and the remainder is unexplained. This sample has roughly 55,000 clones in its table, and about three quarters of those were observed once. The ten largest clones capture around 2.5% of the sample. Sequenced input: PBMCs. The receptors come from a female donor in good health and CMV-seronegative.

This chain connects TRBV28 to TRBJ2-5; 9 bases fit TRBD2. There are 18 residues in the CDR3. CDR1 is MDHEN and CDR2 is SYDVKM in the germline V gene. The V and J ends lost 3 bases and 1 base, in that order; junction bases with no gene match: 12. CDR3 coding DNA: TGTGCCAGCAGTTTGTCGACTAGCGGACCCATAATCCAAGAGACCCAGTACTTC. It encodes CASSLSTSGPIIQETQYF.

This clone was seen more than once but under ten times. The chain employs TRBV7-8 and TRBJ1-1; D is uncertain. This CDR3 is built from 14 residues. Between the trimmed V and J ends, which lost 1 base and 1 base, there was a span of 7 bases. Germline CDR1 SGHVS, CDR2 FQNEAQ. The CDR3 spells CASSLDFGNTEAFF. Written as DNA, the CDR3 is TGTGCCAGCAGCTTAGACTTTGGGAACACTGAAGCTTTCTTT. The full variable domain, rest sourced from reference TRBV7-8 and TRBJ1-1, is GAGVSQSPRYKVAKRGQDVALRCDPISGHVSLFWYQQALGQGPEFLTYFQNEAQLDKSGLPSDRFFAERPEGSVSTLKIQRTQQEDSAVYLCASSLDFGNTEAFFGQGTRLTVV.

The gene calls are TRBV7-9 and TRBJ1-5; D is unclear. V was clipped by 3 bases and J by 2 bases, with 11 bases between them. CDR1 is SEHNR and CDR2 is FQNEAQ in the germline V gene (reference sequence). This CDR3 has 15 amino acids. The CDR3 sequence: CASSFGGVGNQPQHF. CDR3 DNA: TGTGCCAGCAGCTTCGGCGGCGTGGGCAATCAGCCCCAGCATTTT.

This clone was observed a handful of times. This sequence joins TRBV2 and TRBJ2-7, with D maybe TRBD1 (5 bases). The V and J ends lost 10 bases and 0 bases respectively, with 16 bases between them. Per the germline V gene, CDR1 is SNHLY and CDR2 is FYNNEI. The CDR3 is made up of 14 amino acids. CDR3 sequence (DNA): TGTGCCACCTTATGGGGCCCCAGCTCCTACGAGCAGTACTTC. Its translation: CATLWGPSSYEQYF.

The J gene is TRBJ2-3, the V gene TRBV29-1; D may be TRBD2 (6 bases). Trimming shortened V by 0 bases and J by 12 bases, and 10 bases separated the two germline ends. This CDR3 has 11 amino acids. Germline V gene data show CDR1 as SQVTM and CDR2 as ANQGSEA. The CDR3 DNA reads as TGCAGCGTTGAAGATCGGAGGGTCCAGTATTTT. As protein: CSVEDRRVQYF.

This clone was seen just once. The gene calls are TRBV28 and TRBJ2-7; 8 bases match TRBD2. Germline values: CDR1 MDHEN, CDR2 SYDVKM. With 7 bases clipped from V and 3 bases from J, the junction kept 8 bases outside the gene matches. This CDR3 is built from 14 residues. This CDR3 is CASTKAGESYEQYF. The CDR3 nucleotides are TGTGCCAGCACCAAAGCGGGAGAAAGCTACGAGCAGTACTTC.

This sequence joins TRBV27 and TRBJ2-1; 10 bases align to TRBD2. The CDR3 loop spans 15 amino acids. Trimming at V came to 5 bases and at J to 5 bases, leaving 6 bases not matched to a gene. CDR1 and CDR2 (germline): MNHEY, SMNVEV (reference sequence). The CDR3 coding sequence is TGTGCCAGCAGTCCCTGGACTAGCGGCAACAATGAGCAGTTCTTC. Protein product: CASSPWTSGNNEQFF.

This clone was seen only a few times. The rearrangement links TRBV2 to TRBJ1-4; D is unresolved. The germline V gene encodes CDR1 SNHLY and CDR2 FYNNEI. Trimming cost V 2 bases and J 4 bases, with 2 bases left between them. The CDR3 has 12 residues. CDR3 nucleotides: TGTGCCAGCAGTGAACATAATGAAAAACTGTTTTTT. It codes for CASSEHNEKLFF.

J is TRBJ1-2 and V is TRBV19, with D perhaps TRBD1 (5 bases). Germline values: CDR1 LNHDA, CDR2 SQIVND (reference sequence). The CDR3 consists of 14 residues. Trimming took off 0 bases at V and 8 bases at J, with 13 bases between the two ends. The CDR3 region has the DNA TGTGCCAGTAGTATAGATAGGGACTCTGGAGGCTACACCTTC. Amino acids: CASSIDRDSGGYTF. Full variable domain (missing parts from reference TRBV19 and TRBJ1-2): DGGITQSPKYLFRKEGQNVTLSCEQNLNHDAMYWYRQDPGQGLRLIYYSQIVNDFQKGDIAEGYSVSREKKESFPLTVTSAQKNPTAFYLCASSIDRDSGGYTFGSGTRLTVV.

The rearrangement joins TRBV19 to TRBJ2-5; possible D gene TRBD2, 6 bases. The CDR3 is 13 amino acids. Germline V CDR1 and CDR2: LNHDA, SQIVND (reference sequence). V lost 5 bases, J lost 5 bases, and 12 bases lay in between. Here the CDR3 DNA reads TGTGCCAGTAGTCTTGGAGGGCGGGAGACCCAGTACTTC. This encodes CASSLGGRETQYF.

The chain uses TRBV5-1 and TRBJ2-1, with D maybe TRBD2 (6 bases). V was cut by 3 bases and J by 5 bases, with 15 bases left in between. The CDR3 contains 15 residues. Germline V gene data show CDR1 as SGHRS and CDR2 as YFSETQ. The CDR3 region has the DNA TGCGCCAGCAGCTCGGAGGGGACCCCCGACAATGAGCAGTTCTTC. It encodes CASSSEGTPDNEQFF.

The J gene is TRBJ1-2, the V gene TRBV7-8; TRBD1 matches at 10 bases. CDR3 length: 18 amino acids. V lost 4 bases and J lost 1; bases outside the gene matches: 12. Germline loops: CDR1 SGHVS, CDR2 FQNEAQ. The CDR3 is CASSSTRQGASFNYGYTF. The CDR3 DNA is TGTGCCAGCAGCTCCACCCGACAGGGGGCGAGTTTTAACTATGGCTACACCTTC.

This clone is a singleton in its sample. The rearrangement joins TRBV6-5 to TRBJ2-7; 7 nucleotides agree with TRBD1. CDR1 and CDR2 (germline): MNHEY, SVGAGI. The junction had 4 bases not matched to a gene; V was cut back by 5 bases and J by 3 bases. This CDR3 is built from 13 residues. The CDR3 spells CASSPGTVYEQYF. The DNA of the CDR3 is TGTGCCAGCAGTCCCGGGACAGTCTACGAGCAGTACTTC.

In its sample, this clone was seen once. The chain has TRBV19 and TRBJ2-1; tentatively, D is TRBD1 (5 bases). The CDR3 loop spans 15 amino acids. In germline, CDR1 is LNHDA, CDR2 SQIVND (reference sequence). V lost 1 base and J 7 bases, leaving 14 bases between the germline ends. The CDR3 protein is CASSIVIGVLNEQFF. In DNA, the CDR3 is TGTGCCAGTAGTATAGTAATAGGGGTTTTGAATGAGCAGTTCTTC. The whole variable domain, filled in from reference TRBV19 and TRBJ2-1, reads DGGITQSPKYLFRKEGQNVTLSCEQNLNHDAMYWYRQDPGQGLRLIYYSQIVNDFQKGDIAEGYSVSREKKESFPLTVTSAQKNPTAFYLCASSIVIGVLNEQFFGPGTRLTVL.

The chain has TRBV28 and TRBJ1-2; 7 bases line up with TRBD1. V lost 7 bases, J lost 5 bases, and 7 bases stayed unmatched. The CDR3 covers 13 residues. Germline V gene lookup returns CDR1 MDHEN and CDR2 SYDVKM. The CDR3 region has the DNA TGTGCCAGCACCAAACAGGGGTCGTATGGCTACACCTTC. Its protein is CASTKQGSYGYTF.

The genes are TRBV6-5 and TRBJ2-7; 10 nucleotides agree with TRBD1. The germline V gene has CDR1 MNHEY and CDR2 SVGAGI. J gave up 3 bases and V 6 bases, and 8 bases lay outside the gene matches. This CDR3 contains 15 residues. The CDR3 sequence: CASRQPGQGNYEQYF. The DNA for the CDR3 is TGTGCCAGCAGACAGCCGGGACAGGGGAACTACGAGCAGTACTTC.

The chain has TRBV13 and TRBJ2-7, with 12 bases lining up with TRBD2. Germline loops: CDR1 PRHDT, CDR2 FYEKMQ (reference sequence). CDR3 size: 17 residues. V lost 5 bases to trimming and J lost 2 bases; unmatched junction nucleotides: 10. The CDR3 coding sequence is TGTGCCAGCAGCCAGGGACTAGCGGGTGCTGCCCCCTACGAGCAGTACTTC. Amino acids: CASSQGLAGAAPYEQYF.

This clone was seen a few times. V is TRBV28 and J is TRBJ1-5, with TRBD1 matching over 7 bases. Germline V lookup: CDR1 MDHEN, CDR2 SYDVKM. The length of the CDR3 is 13 residues. V trimming: 7 bases; J trimming: 6 bases; junction bases outside the gene matches: 6. CDR3 bases: TGTGCCAGCACTACAGGGGTGGGTCAGCCCCAGCATTTT. Encoded protein: CASTTGVGQPQHF.

This clone was detected once. V usage is TRBV29-1 and J usage is TRBJ2-1; D is perhaps TRBD2 (6 bases). V gave up 1 base and J gave up 8 bases, with 15 bases separating them. The CDR3 contains 14 residues. Germline V gene data show CDR1 as SQVTM and CDR2 as ANQGSEA. The CDR3 protein is CSVEVFAGYDEQFF. In nucleotides, the CDR3 is TGCAGCGTTGAAGTCTTTGCGGGGTATGATGAGCAGTTCTTC.

The V gene is TRBV7-3, the J gene TRBJ1-1; 8 bases match TRBD1. This CDR3 has 15 residues. The junction had 2 bases not matched to a gene; V was cut back by 0 bases and J by 2 bases. The germline V gene has CDR1 SGHTA and CDR2 FQGTGA. CDR3 in DNA: TGTGCCAGCAGCTTAACCAGGGGGCCCAACACTGAAGCTTTCTTT. The encoded protein is CASSLTRGPNTEAFF.

The rearrangement joins TRBV7-8 to TRBJ2-5, with TRBD2 identical over 16 bases. Germline loops: CDR1 SGHVS, CDR2 FQNEAQ. The length of the CDR3 is 21 residues. V lost 1 base and J lost 6; bases outside the gene matches: 17. The CDR3 DNA sequence: TGTGCCAGCAGCTTAGGGGCCGGGACTAGCGGGAGGGCCTACGGGCGTAAGACCCAGTACTTC. Protein: CASSLGAGTSGRAYGRKTQYF. The full variable domain, its missing parts supplied by reference TRBV7-8 and TRBJ2-5, is GAGVSQSPRYKVAKRGQDVALRCDPISGHVSLFWYQQALGQGPEFLTYFQNEAQLDKSGLPSDRFFAERPEGSVSTLKIQRTQQEDSAVYLCASSLGAGTSGRAYGRKTQYFGPGTRLLVL.